This paragraph covers one T cell receptor beta chain sequence. Its antigen is still unknown. Germline loops: CDR1 SGHNT, CDR2 YYREEE (reference sequence). The CDR3 loop spans 17 amino acids. J gave up 4 bases and V 0 bases, and 12 bases lay outside the gene matches. Some clones are missing from TCRdb's copy, which holds only in-frame ones; the method was immunoSEQ multiplex PCR. Among 150,000 to 180,000 clones listed, roughly 90% were seen once. This record comes from a study of T cell responses to AZD1222 COVID-19 vaccine. General study results and limits: Spike was spanned by vaccine-associated CD4 TCRs, which were dominant at 160-218 and 743-854.

This sequence was found in an adult who received the AZD1222 COVID-19 vaccine. The V call is TRBV5-4, the J call TRBJ1-1; the match to TRBD1 covers 7 bases. The material sequenced was peripheral blood, taken 28 days after the second AZD1222 dose. The DNA for the CDR3 is TGTGCCAGCAGCTTGGTAGGAGGGGGCGCTTTTGGCACTGAAGCTTTCTTT. Translating gives CASSLVGGGAFGTEAFF.